The 27 T cell receptor beta chains given below trace back to one sample, sequenced in a study of CD8 T cells in ankylosing spondylitis. These TCRs are of unknown antigen specificity. TCRdb ran MiXCR on the 5' RACE reads and lists one entry per CDR3 protein. The sample lists some 800,000 distinct CDR3 sequences, about 11% occurring once. Overall study findings and caveats: Ankylosing spondylitis blood appeared to be characterized by a TCR beta motif of under 10 highly homologous variants.

Sequencing input: blood, either unsorted or a sorted T cell fraction (not recorded which). These receptors originate from a male donor with ankylosing spondylitis.

As to this clonotype: A read error may be the cause here, since a much bigger clone is one base away. No conserved phenylalanine or tryptophan is present at the end of the CDR3, so a read error is the likely explanation. The chain has TRBV5-1 and TRBJ2-3, with 11 bases matching TRBD2. CDR1 is SGHRS and CDR2 is YFSETQ in the germline V gene. The V gene end was trimmed by 3 bases and the J gene end by 1 base; junction bases not matched to a gene: 4. The CDR3 is made up of 16 amino acids. The CDR3 reads CASSYLLAGGTDTQYL. The DNA of the CDR3 is TGCGCCAGCAGCTACCTACTAGCGGGAGGCACAGATACGCAGTATTTA.

This clonotype was observed many times. V gene TRBV10-3 combines with J gene TRBJ1-5; D is uncertain. The CDR3 is made up of 14 amino acids. Trimming removed 4 bases from V and 4 bases from J, with 11 bases in between. Per germline, CDR1 ENHRY and CDR2 SYGVKD. CDR3: CAISVGGRNQPQHF. DNA for the CDR3: TGTGCCATCAGTGTGGGCGGACGAAATCAGCCCCAGCATTTT.

As regards this clonotype: Germline is not matched at one junction end, which may reflect a read error. CDR3 region: CASSRQGARYNEKFF. The CDR3, as DNA: TGTGCCAGCAGCCGCCAGGGGGCCCGATACAATGAGAAGTTCTTC. V is TRBV7-2 and J is TRBJ2-1; 8 positions match TRBD1. Germline V gene sequence: CDR1 SGHTA, CDR2 FQGNSA. This CDR3 has 15 residues.

The rearrangement uses TRBV5-4 and TRBJ2-1; D possibly corresponds to TRBD2 (5 bases). Deletions cut 6 bases from V and 8 bases from J, with 15 bases between. Germline lookup yields CDR1 SGHNT and CDR2 YYREEE (reference sequence). There are 13 residues in the CDR3. CDR3 amino acids: CASTITGKDEQFF. The CDR3, as DNA: TGTGCCAGCACCATTACGGGGAAGGATGAGCAGTTCTTC.

This clonotype has a handful of counts. V is TRBV7-2 and J is TRBJ2-5; D call uncertain. Trimming removed 0 bases at V and 7 bases at J, with 6 bases between. The CDR3 is made up of 12 amino acids. The germline V gene has CDR1 SGHTA and CDR2 FQGNSA. The CDR3 loop reads CASSLAVGTQYF. CDR3 in DNA: TGTGCCAGCAGCTTAGCGGTTGGGACCCAGTACTTC.

This clonotype was observed many times. V gene TRBV20-1 combines with J gene TRBJ1-5; weak D call: TRBD1 (6 bases). CDR1 is DFQATT and CDR2 is SNEGSKA in the germline V gene (reference sequence). The CDR3 runs to 14 residues. Trimming left V 6 bases short and J 5 bases short, with 17 bases between. The chain's CDR3 is CSARPPGADQPQHF. DNA of the CDR3: TGCAGTGCCCGGCCCCCGGGGGCGGATCAGCCCCAGCATTTT.

The table lists this clonotype with many counts. The chain links TRBV29-1 to TRBJ1-1; D remains ambiguous. Germline V gene data show CDR1 as SQVTM and CDR2 as ANQGSEA. Trimming left V 6 bases short and J 6 bases short, with 11 bases between. The CDR3 extends over 11 amino acids. The DNA for the CDR3 is TGCAGCGTCCCCGGACGGTCTGAAGCTTTCTTT. Translation gives CSVPGRSEAFF. Together with reference TRBV29-1 and TRBJ1-1, the CDR3 gives the full variable domain: SAVISQKPSRDICQRGTSLTIQCQVDSQVTMMFWYRQQPGQSLTLIATANQGSEATYESGFVIDKFPISRPNLTFSTLTVSNMSPEDSSIYLCSVPGRSEAFFGQGTRLTVV.

The chain carries TRBV27 and TRBJ2-6; 7 bases match TRBD2. The CDR3 has 17 amino acids. Germline CDR1 and CDR2: MNHEY and SMNVEV (reference sequence). Trimming removed 5 bases from V and 3 bases from J; junction bases left unmatched: 10. The CDR3 DNA sequence: TGTGCCAGCAGTCAGCGGGGACTCTCAGGTGGGGCCAACGTCCTGACTTTC. Amino acids: CASSQRGLSGGANVLTF.

This clonotype was counted a few times. This chain uses TRBV4-2 with TRBJ1-1; 7 bases map to TRBD1. Trimming took 4 bases from V and 2 from J; bases not matched to a gene: 7. The CDR3 spans 15 residues. Germline V gene lookup returns CDR1 LGHNA and CDR2 YNFKEQ. CDR3 in DNA: TGTGCCAGCAGCCTAATGACAGGGAGTAACACTGAAGCTTTCTTT. Encoded protein: CASSLMTGSNTEAFF.

In its sample, this clonotype was seen a few times. The V gene is TRBV20-1, the J gene TRBJ2-1; 11 nucleotides line up with TRBD2. This CDR3 comprises 15 residues. The V segment lost 0 bases and the J segment 8 bases; nucleotides outside the gene matches: 6. Germline CDR1 DFQATT, CDR2 SNEGSKA (reference sequence). The chain's CDR3 is CSARDSTSGRYEQFF. The DNA for the CDR3 is TGCAGTGCTAGAGATTCAACTAGCGGGAGATATGAGCAGTTCTTC.

Ten or more counts support this clonotype. The rearrangement joins TRBV29-1 to TRBJ2-2, with no clear D. This CDR3 comprises 14 residues. Trimming took 4 bases from V and 3 from J, leaving 12 bases between them. The germline V gene has CDR1 SQVTM and CDR2 ANQGSEA. The CDR3 spells CSVGADPDTGELFF. DNA of the CDR3: TGCAGCGTTGGAGCTGATCCGGACACCGGGGAGCTGTTTTTT.

V gene TRBV6-2 or TRBV6-3 combines with J gene TRBJ2-1, with D perhaps TRBD2 (6 bases). The CDR3 has 15 amino acids. V was trimmed by 1 base and J by 0 bases, leaving 7 bases between them. The germline V gene has CDR1 MNHEY and CDR2 SVGEGT. CDR3 region: CASSYFGGSYNEQFF. CDR3 nucleotides: TGTGCCAGCAGTTACTTCGGGGGCTCCTACAATGAGCAGTTCTTC.

CDR3 sequence (DNA): TGTGCCAGCAGCCCTGGACCGGGACTAACCCTCTACGAGCAGTACTTC. Residues: CASSPGPGLTLYEQYF. This chain uses TRBV9 with TRBJ2-7; 7 positions agree with TRBD2. Trimming removed 4 bases from V and 3 bases from J; junction bases left unmatched: 13. CDR1 and CDR2 (germline): SGDLS, YYNGEE. The CDR3 is 16 residues long.

This chain uses TRBV28 with TRBJ2-3; D is possibly TRBD2 (5 bases). The germline V gene encodes CDR1 MDHEN and CDR2 SYDVKM. The CDR3 consists of 14 residues. The ends were cut back, 5 bases at V and 7 bases at J, with 16 bases in the middle. In DNA form, the CDR3 reads TGTGCCAGCAGTCCCCCCCCGGGGTCAAATACGCAGTATTTT. Protein sequence: CASSPPPGSNTQYF.

The chain links TRBV6-5 to TRBJ1-4, with D tentatively TRBD1 (5 bases). The CDR3 is 16 residues long. Trimming removed 2 bases at V and 11 bases at J, with 21 bases between. Germline loops: CDR1 MNHEY, CDR2 SVGAGI. The CDR3 here is CASSYEAGTAVRKLFF. CDR3 bases: TGTGCCAGCAGTTACGAAGCAGGGACTGCAGTAAGGAAACTGTTTTTT.

There are a few counts of this clonotype. The rearrangement uses TRBV29-1 and TRBJ2-7, with 10 bases fitting TRBD2. V trimming: 7 bases; J trimming: 4 bases; junction bases outside the gene matches: 4. Germline CDR1 SQVTM, CDR2 ANQGSEA. The CDR3 consists of 12 residues. In DNA form, the CDR3 reads TGCAGCGGTTCTAGCGGGGGATACGAGCAGTACTTC. Its protein product is CSGSSGGYEQYF.

This clonotype appeared a few times. The chain carries TRBV20-1 and TRBJ1-2; D ambiguous. The germline gives CDR1 DFQATT, CDR2 SNEGSKA (reference sequence). V shed 3 bases and J shed 5 bases, with 16 bases lying between them. This CDR3 has 14 residues. The CDR3 is CSASLQPNPYGYTF. The CDR3 DNA reads as TGCAGTGCTAGTTTACAGCCCAATCCATATGGCTACACCTTC.

The chain carries TRBV5-1 and TRBJ2-3, with 9 bases matching TRBD1. With V trimmed by 4 bases and J by 2 bases, 5 bases remained unmatched. Germline assignment: CDR1 SGHRS and CDR2 YFSETQ. This CDR3 spans 15 amino acids. The CDR3 loop is CASSQGTGNTDTQYF. CDR3 sequence (DNA): TGCGCCAGCAGCCAAGGGACAGGGAACACAGATACGCAGTATTTT.

This clonotype appeared many times. This chain connects TRBV5-1 to TRBJ2-7, with D unresolved. The V and J ends lost 0 bases and 3 bases respectively, with 10 bases between them. The germline V gene has CDR1 SGHRS and CDR2 YFSETQ. This CDR3 has 14 residues. The CDR3 protein is CASSLELLGYEQYF. The CDR3 nucleotides are TGCGCCAGCAGCTTGGAACTCTTAGGCTACGAGCAGTACTTC.

This clonotype was counted only a few times. This chain joins TRBV29-1 and TRBJ2-5; 11 nucleotides align to TRBD2. V gave up 7 bases and J gave up 3 bases; unmatched junction bases: 7. Germline lookup yields CDR1 SQVTM and CDR2 ANQGSEA. The length of the CDR3 is 14 residues. DNA of the CDR3: TGCAGCGCCTTGCCGGGACTAGCGGAAGAGACCCAGTACTTC. It codes for CSALPGLAEETQYF.

This clonotype was detected a few times. This chain connects TRBV20-1 to TRBJ2-3; D assignment may be TRBD1 or TRBD2 (5 bases each). The CDR3 loop spans 14 amino acids. Germline loops: CDR1 DFQATT, CDR2 SNEGSKA (reference sequence). Between the trimmed V and J ends, which lost 6 bases and 2 bases, there was a span of 15 bases. The CDR3 sequence: CSATWGRDTDTQYF. The CDR3 region has the DNA TGCAGTGCCACCTGGGGGAGAGACACAGATACGCAGTATTTT.

This clonotype was recorded at least ten times. V and J are TRBV20-1 and TRBJ1-1; D gene unclear. V lost 6 bases, J lost 1 base, and 12 bases lay in between. CDR1 and CDR2 from the germline V gene are DFQATT and SNEGSKA (reference sequence). CDR3 length: 13 residues. Here the CDR3 DNA reads TGCAGTGCCGCCGTTGTGTCGAACACTGAAGCTTTCTTT. Its protein product is CSAAVVSNTEAFF.

The rearrangement uses TRBV5-1 and TRBJ2-2; TRBD1 is a possible D gene (6 bases). Trimming shortened V by 3 bases and J by 6 bases, and 15 bases separated the two germline ends. The length of the CDR3 is 15 residues. Germline CDR1 SGHRS, CDR2 YFSETQ. The CDR3 reads CASSSRGLEAGELFF. The CDR3 nucleotides read TGCGCCAGCAGCTCAAGGGGGTTAGAGGCCGGGGAGCTGTTTTTT.

This clonotype was seen a handful of times. This chain links TRBV4-2 with TRBJ2-2; either TRBD1 or TRBD2 may fit D (6 bases each). Deletions cut 0 bases from V and 3 bases from J, with 11 bases between. Germline CDR1 is LGHNA and CDR2 is YNFKEQ. The CDR3 totals 16 residues. CDR3 region: CASSQEGGGYTGELFF. The CDR3 DNA is TGTGCCAGCAGCCAAGAGGGGGGCGGCTACACCGGGGAGCTGTTTTTT.

The sample holds a few counts of this clonotype. The chain employs TRBV5-1 and TRBJ2-4; the D gene is possibly TRBD2 (5 bases). Trimming took 2 bases from V and 6 from J, leaving 15 bases between them. In germline, CDR1 is SGHRS, CDR2 YFSETQ. The CDR3 contains 15 residues. CDR3 nucleotides: TGCGCCAGCAGCTTTACGGGGATACGGGGAAACATTCAGTACTTC. Its translation: CASSFTGIRGNIQYF.

This clonotype was seen repeatedly, ten times or more. This chain uses TRBV20-1 with TRBJ2-7; 11 bases are shared with TRBD2. Trimming removed 8 bases from V and 5 bases from J; junction bases left unmatched: 5. The CDR3 extends over 12 amino acids. Germline loops: CDR1 DFQATT, CDR2 SNEGSKA (reference sequence). This CDR3 reads CSSETSGNEQYF. The CDR3, as DNA: TGCAGTTCGGAGACTAGCGGGAACGAGCAGTACTTC.

V is TRBV15 and J is TRBJ1-4, with 7 nucleotides matching TRBD1. The length of the CDR3 is 15 residues. With 5 bases clipped from V and 8 bases from J, the junction kept 11 bases outside the gene matches. Germline V gene sequence: CDR1 LNHNV, CDR2 YYDKDF (reference sequence). CDR3 nucleotide sequence: TGTGCCACCAGCGGAACAGACAGGGCAGAAGAAAAACTGTTTTTT. Its translation: CATSGTDRAEEKLFF.